This T cell receptor (beta chain) was observed in a study of cytomegalovirus exposure and HLA in healthy donors. Points from the study as a whole: Available immune exposure information covered CMV serostatus only. In presence/absence analyses, roughly uniform sequencing depth across donors was assumed.

This clone appeared once. Its antigen is undetermined. The CDR3 totals 14 residues. Germline V lookup: CDR1 MNHEY, CDR2 SMNVEV (reference sequence). V lost 6 bases to trimming and J lost 9 bases; unmatched junction nucleotides: 6. Primers: 60 Vbeta forward and 13 Jbeta reverse. The table came from immunoSEQ multiplex PCR; TCRdb's copy has only in-frame clones and leaves some out. The table lists over 90,000 clones, 65% to 85% of them singletons. The TCR originated in a woman in her 70s in good health and CMV-seropositive. The genes are TRBV27 and TRBJ1-6, with TRBD1 matching 9 bases. The sample consisted of PBMCs. Here the CDR3 reads CASRQQGARSPLHF. In nucleotides, the CDR3 is TGTGCCAGCAGACAACAGGGGGCGCGTTCACCCCTCCACTTT.